This entry is about one T cell receptor beta chain. Execution of the assay was at deep level. Some clones are missing from TCRdb's copy, which holds only in-frame ones; the method was immunoSEQ multiplex PCR. The sample consists of some 630,000 clones, about two thirds of them appearing once. The CDR3 consists of 15 residues. Germline CDR1 is MDHEN and CDR2 is SYDVKM. With 6 bases clipped from V and 8 bases from J, the junction kept 13 bases outside the gene matches. This entry belongs to a study of shared clonotypes between healthy human individuals. The sequence was collected from a woman in her twenties or thirties in good health. The genes are TRBV28 and TRBJ2-1; 7 bases map to TRBD2. Sequenced material: memory CD4+ T cells sorted from blood. Subset here: CD45RA-negative fraction. As DNA, the CDR3 is TGTGCCAGCAGCCCCAAAGGGAGGGCCGCAGATGAGCAGTTCTTC. This codes for CASSPKGRAADEQFF. Based on the CDR3 plus reference TRBV28 and TRBJ2-1, the full variable domain is DVKVTQSSRYLVKRTGEKVFLECVQDMDHENMFWYRQDPGLGLRLIYFSYDVKMKEKGDIPEGYSVSREKKERFSLILESASTNQTSMYLCASSPKGRAADEQFFGPGTRLTVL.